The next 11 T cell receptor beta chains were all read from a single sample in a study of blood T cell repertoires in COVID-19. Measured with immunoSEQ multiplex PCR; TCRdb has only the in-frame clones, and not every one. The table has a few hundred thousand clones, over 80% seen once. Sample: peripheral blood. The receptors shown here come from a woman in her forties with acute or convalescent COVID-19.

DNA for the CDR3: TGCGCCAGCAGGATATTGGGACTCCCTCGGGAGACCCAGTACTTC. This sequence encodes CASRILGLPRETQYF. The gene calls are TRBV4-1 and TRBJ2-5; D might be TRBD2 (6 bases). Germline CDR1 and CDR2: MGHRA and YSYEKL. Trimming pared 6 bases from V and 5 bases from J, leaving 19 bases between. The CDR3 contains 15 residues.

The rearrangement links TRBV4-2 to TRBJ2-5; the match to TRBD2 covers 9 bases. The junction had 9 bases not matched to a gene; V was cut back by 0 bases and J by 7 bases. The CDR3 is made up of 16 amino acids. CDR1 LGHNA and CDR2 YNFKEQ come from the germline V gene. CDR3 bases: TGTGCCAGCAGCCAAGAGGAAGCGGGGGGACTAGGGACCCAGTACTTC. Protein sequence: CASSQEEAGGLGTQYF.

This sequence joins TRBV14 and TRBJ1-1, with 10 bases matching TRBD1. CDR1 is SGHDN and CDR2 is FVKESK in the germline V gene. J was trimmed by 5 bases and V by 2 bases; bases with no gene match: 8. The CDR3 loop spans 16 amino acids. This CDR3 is CASSQSGTGVRTEAFF. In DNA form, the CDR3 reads TGTGCCAGCAGCCAATCCGGGACAGGGGTGAGGACTGAAGCTTTCTTT.

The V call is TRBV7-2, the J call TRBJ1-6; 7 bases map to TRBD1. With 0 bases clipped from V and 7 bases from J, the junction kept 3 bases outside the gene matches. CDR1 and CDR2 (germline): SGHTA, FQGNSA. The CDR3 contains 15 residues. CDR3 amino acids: CASSLAAGGNSPLHF. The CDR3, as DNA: TGTGCCAGCAGCTTAGCCGCAGGGGGGAATTCACCCCTCCACTTT.

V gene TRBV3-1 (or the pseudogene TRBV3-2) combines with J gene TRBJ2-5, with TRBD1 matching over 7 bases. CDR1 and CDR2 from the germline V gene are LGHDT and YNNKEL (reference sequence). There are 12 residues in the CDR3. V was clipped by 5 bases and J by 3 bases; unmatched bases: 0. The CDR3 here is CASSGQEETQYF. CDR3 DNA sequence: TGTGCCAGCAGCGGACAGGAAGAGACCCAGTACTTC.

The DNA of the CDR3 is TGCGCCAGCAGTGATATTCCAGGGATGAACACTGAAGCTTTCTTT. Protein sequence: CASSDIPGMNTEAFF. The rearrangement uses TRBV10-2 and TRBJ1-1; D is possibly TRBD1 (5 bases). Germline-derived CDR1 and CDR2 are WSHSY and SAAADI. This CDR3 has 15 residues. The ends were cut back, 3 bases at V and 0 bases at J, with 11 bases in the middle.

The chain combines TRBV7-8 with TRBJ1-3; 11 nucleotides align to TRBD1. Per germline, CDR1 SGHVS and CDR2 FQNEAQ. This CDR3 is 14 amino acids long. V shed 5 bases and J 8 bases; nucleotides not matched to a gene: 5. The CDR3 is CASSTPGQGDTIYF. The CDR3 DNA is TGTGCCAGCAGCACCCCGGGACAGGGGGACACCATATATTTT.

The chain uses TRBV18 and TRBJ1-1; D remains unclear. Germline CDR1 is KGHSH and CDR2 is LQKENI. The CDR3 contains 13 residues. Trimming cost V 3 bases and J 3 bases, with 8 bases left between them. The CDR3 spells CASSPPVDTEAFF. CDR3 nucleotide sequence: TGTGCCAGCTCACCCCCGGTGGACACTGAAGCTTTCTTT. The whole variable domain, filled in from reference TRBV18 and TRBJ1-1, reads NAGVMQNPRHLVRRRGQEARLRCSPMKGHSHVYWYRQLPEEGLKFMVYLQKENIIDESGMPKERFSAEFPKEGPSILRIQQVVRGDSAAYFCASSPPVDTEAFFGQGTRLTVV.

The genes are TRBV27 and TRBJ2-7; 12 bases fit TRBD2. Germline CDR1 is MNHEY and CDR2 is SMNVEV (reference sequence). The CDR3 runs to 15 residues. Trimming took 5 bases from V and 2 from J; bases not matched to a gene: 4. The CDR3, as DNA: TGTGCCAGCAGTCCGGGACTAGCGGGTCCCTACGAGCAGTACGTC. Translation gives CASSPGLAGPYEQYV.

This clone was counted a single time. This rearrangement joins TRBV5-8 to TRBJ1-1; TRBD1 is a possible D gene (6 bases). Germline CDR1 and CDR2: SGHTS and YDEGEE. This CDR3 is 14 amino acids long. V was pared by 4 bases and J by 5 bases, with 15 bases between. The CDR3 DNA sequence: TGTGCCAGCAGCCCTTTCGGCAGGGGTACTGAAGCTTTCTTT. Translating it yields CASSPFGRGTEAFF.

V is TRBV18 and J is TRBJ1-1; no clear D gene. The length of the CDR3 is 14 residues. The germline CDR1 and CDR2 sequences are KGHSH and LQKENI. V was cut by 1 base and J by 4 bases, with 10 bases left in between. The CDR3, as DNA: TGTGCCAGCTCACCACTTTCAGGATTCACTGAAGCTTTCTTT. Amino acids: CASSPLSGFTEAFF.